This passage covers 15 T cell receptor beta chains from one sample sequenced in a study of blood T cell repertoires in COVID-19. Some clones are missing from TCRdb's copy, which holds only in-frame ones; the method was immunoSEQ multiplex PCR. The sample yields hundreds of thousands of clones, around 86% seen once. Sequencing used peripheral blood. The receptor source for this set is a man in his sixties who had recovered from COVID-19.

The genes are TRBV9 and TRBJ1-3; possible D gene TRBD1, 5 bases. The V and J ends lost 0 bases and 2 bases respectively, with 9 bases between them. This CDR3 is 15 amino acids long. The V gene's germline CDR1 is SGDLS and CDR2 YYNGEE. The CDR3: CASSVVGGAGNTIYF. DNA of the CDR3: TGTGCCAGCAGCGTAGTCGGGGGAGCTGGAAACACCATATATTTT.

CDR3 loop: CASSDMDRAKNIQYF. CDR3 nucleotides: TGTGCCAGCAGTGACATGGACAGGGCCAAAAACATTCAGTACTTC. The chain couples TRBV25-1 to TRBJ2-4; 7 bases line up with TRBD1. V lost 3 bases and J lost 1; bases outside the gene matches: 3. Germline V lookup: CDR1 MGHDK, CDR2 SYGVNS. CDR3 length: 15 amino acids.

The chain uses TRBV7-2 and TRBJ1-2; TRBD1 matches at 9 bases. Per germline, CDR1 SGHTA and CDR2 FQGNSA. The CDR3 is made up of 16 amino acids. J gave up 8 bases and V 5 bases, and 15 bases lay outside the gene matches. In DNA, the CDR3 is TGTGCCAGCAGCCAGCTAACCCCGGGACAGGGAGTGGGCTACACCTTC. It encodes CASSQLTPGQGVGYTF.

The chain carries TRBV5-1 and TRBJ2-3; TRBD2 matches 9 bases. The CDR3 totals 16 residues. J gave up 4 bases and V 2 bases, and 8 bases lay outside the gene matches. Germline CDR1 reads SGHRS; CDR2 reads YFSETQ. CDR3 in amino acids: CASSFNLVAGADTQYF. The CDR3 DNA follows: TGCGCCAGCAGCTTCAATTTAGTAGCGGGAGCAGATACGCAGTATTTT.

The chain couples TRBV4-1 to TRBJ1-2; D unclear. Trimming stripped 0 bases from V and 7 bases from J, with 18 bases between. Germline V gene sequence: CDR1 MGHRA, CDR2 YSYEKL. The CDR3 length is 16 residues. The CDR3 loop reads CASSQDPSSRSLGYTF. DNA for the CDR3: TGCGCCAGCAGCCAAGATCCCTCCTCTCGGTCCCTTGGCTACACCTTC.

The chain links TRBV19 to TRBJ2-1; TRBD1 aligns across 10 bases. The CDR3 loop spans 16 amino acids. Trimming cost V 4 bases and J 8 bases; bases outside gene matches: 11. Germline CDR1 and CDR2: LNHDA and SQIVND (reference sequence). CDR3 residues: CASSRDPGQGRYEQFF. The CDR3, as DNA: TGTGCCAGTAGTAGGGACCCGGGACAGGGGCGATATGAGCAGTTCTTC.

V and J are TRBV4-2 and TRBJ2-7; TRBD2 aligns across 10 bases. The ends lost 1 base at V and 2 bases at J; junction bases unmatched: 5. CDR1 is LGHNA and CDR2 is YNFKEQ in the germline V gene. This CDR3 is 16 amino acids long. CDR3 residues: CASSQGPSGGTYEQYF. The CDR3 coding sequence is TGTGCCAGCAGCCAAGGGCCTAGCGGGGGAACCTACGAGCAGTACTTC.

This clone was recorded once. The J gene is TRBJ2-7, the V gene TRBV19; weak D call: TRBD2 (5 bases). The CDR3 totals 16 residues. Trimming shortened V by 3 bases and J by 1 base, and 16 bases separated the two germline ends. Germline-derived CDR1 and CDR2 are LNHDA and SQIVND (reference sequence). The CDR3 spells CASSMSGKPGSYEQYF. CDR3 nucleotides: TGTGCCAGTAGTATGTCGGGGAAACCGGGTTCCTACGAGCAGTACTTC.

V and J are TRBV5-1 and TRBJ2-7; 8 bases line up with TRBD2. Germline CDR1 reads SGHRS; CDR2 reads YFSETQ. The CDR3 has 13 amino acids. After removal of 2 bases from V and 4 bases from J, the junction contained 2 bases not matched to a gene. The CDR3 is CASSFTSGYEQYF. The CDR3 DNA reads as TGCGCCAGCAGCTTTACTAGCGGATACGAGCAGTACTTC. The variable domain in full, with the rest retrieved from reference TRBV5-1 and TRBJ2-7, is KAGVTQTPRYLIKTRGQQVTLSCSPISGHRSVSWYQQTPGQGLQFLFEYFSETQRNKGNFPGRFSGRQFSNSRSEMNVSTLELGDSALYLCASSFTSGYEQYFGPGTRLTVT.

This chain connects TRBV7-2 to TRBJ1-5; the match to TRBD1 covers 10 bases. This CDR3 contains 19 residues. Per the germline V gene, CDR1 is SGHTA and CDR2 is FQGNSA. V was pared by 5 bases and J by 0 bases, with 13 bases of the junction left unmatched. The CDR3 nucleotides are TGTGCCAGCAGCCTTCAAGGGACAGGGGTGTTATATAGCAATCAGCCCCAGCATTTT. Encoded protein: CASSLQGTGVLYSNQPQHF.

This clone was seen a single time. The chain links TRBV9 to TRBJ1-1; 9 bases are shared with TRBD1. The germline CDR1 and CDR2 sequences are SGDLS and YYNGEE. The V segment lost 4 bases and the J segment 8 bases; nucleotides outside the gene matches: 12. There are 15 residues in the CDR3. The CDR3 coding sequence is TGTGCCAGCAGCCCTGTTACGGGACAGGGCTCCGAAGCTTTCTTT. This encodes CASSPVTGQGSEAFF.

Only a few counts were recorded for this clone. J is TRBJ1-6 and V is TRBV24-1, with 10 bases matching TRBD1. The CDR3 is 15 amino acids. Trimming removed 3 bases from V and 7 bases from J; junction bases left unmatched: 2. The germline V gene has CDR1 KGHDR and CDR2 SFDVKD. The CDR3 spells CATSDGQGDNSPLHF. The CDR3 DNA reads as TGTGCCACCAGTGATGGACAGGGGGACAATTCACCCCTCCACTTT.

The CDR3 DNA is TGTGCCATCACCTCTAGCGGGCACTCCTACAATGAGCAGTTCTTC. Residues: CAITSSGHSYNEQFF. The V call is TRBV10-3, the J call TRBJ2-1; TRBD2 agrees at 8 bases. Germline values: CDR1 ENHRY, CDR2 SYGVKD. The CDR3 is made up of 15 amino acids. Trimming cost V 7 bases and J 0 bases; bases outside gene matches: 5.

This clone appeared once. In DNA form, the CDR3 reads TGTGCCAGCAGCCTCCGTATTAGCGGTATAACCGGGGAGCTGTTTTTT. Translated: CASSLRISGITGELFF. The J gene is TRBJ2-2, the V gene TRBV11-2; tentative D call: TRBD2 (6 bases). V lost 5 bases, J lost 5 bases, and 18 bases lay in between. Germline CDR1 and CDR2: SGHAT and FQNNGV. This CDR3 region has 16 residues.

This clone was counted once. The chain uses TRBV4-1 and TRBJ2-7; 7 nucleotides line up with TRBD1. CDR1 and CDR2 from the germline V gene are MGHRA and YSYEKL. After removal of 3 bases from V and 3 bases from J, the junction contained 11 bases not matched to a gene. The CDR3 has 16 residues. The CDR3 sequence is CASSQAPGTVGYEQYF. The CDR3 DNA sequence: TGCGCCAGCAGCCAGGCCCCGGGGACAGTTGGCTACGAGCAGTACTTC.